The rows below give T cell receptor beta chains drawn from one sample of a study of OX40 agonist ivuxolimab in advanced cancers. Assay: immunoSEQ multiplex PCR; the TCRdb copy retains only in-frame clones and omits some. The profile shows around 150,000 clones, roughly 91% of them singletons. The sequenced sample was CD4+ or CD8+ T cells sorted from blood, obtained in a trial of the OX40 agonist ivuxolimab. The receptors come from an adult with an advanced solid tumor such as melanoma, head and neck, liver or kidney cancer. The CDR3 runs from the conserved cysteine through the conserved F or W.

TRBV7-2	TRBJ1-1	CASSRPGYGEAFF
TRBV20-1	TRBJ2-1	CSPQAGGLQFF
TRBV18	TRBJ1-5	CASSPRMWTDNQPQHF
TRBV19	TRBJ1-5	CASNPGGAGNQPQHF
TRBV28	TRBJ2-1	CASSLGGTGSNNEQFF
TRBV4-1	TRBJ2-6	CASSQDLAAKSSGANVLTF
TRBV30	TRBJ2-7	CAWRVRATVYEQYF
TRBV7-2	TRBJ2-7	CASSLVSYEQYF
TRBV5-4	TRBJ1-1	CASSASVNTEAFF
TRBV28	TRBJ2-7	CASTLAGLYSYEQYF
TRBV7-3	TRBJ2-7	CASSLSAGGGKQYF
TRBV7-9	TRBJ2-5	CASSFQAGVRETQYF
TRBV28	TRBJ2-7	CASSRRYEQYF
TRBV4-1	TRBJ2-7	CASSQAQPRRREQYF
TRBV2	TRBJ1-5	CASSEYGPRGRQPQHF
TRBV18	TRBJ1-3	CASSSRQLLGTGNTIYF
TRBV5-6	TRBJ1-2	CASSLSWGYTF
TRBV5-6	TRBJ2-5	CASSLRGGLAQYSSQYF
TRBV11-2	TRBJ2-2	CASSWVAANTGELFF
TRBV5-1	TRBJ1-1	CASSTPDRPNTEAFF
TRBV28	TRBJ2-7	CASSLRRRPYEQYF
TRBV11-3	TRBJ2-1	CASRGDNDSGDEQFF
TRBV29-1	TRBJ2-5	CSVRGQSKETQYF
TRBV19	TRBJ1-1	CASSRQGAAEAFF
TRBV6-5	TRBJ1-2	CASREPGSSGYGYTF
TRBV6-5	TRBJ1-5	CASSMTGGGNQPQHF
TRBV11-2	TRBJ2-3	CASSFDGGAEVDTQYF
TRBV4-1	TRBJ1-3	CASSQPTGLRNTIYF
TRBV9	TRBJ2-3	CASSVAVGEIDTQYF
TRBV6-5	TRBJ1-4	CASRKGGSGEKLFF
TRBV5-1	TRBJ2-7	CASSARDRGSYEQYF
TRBV9	TRBJ2-3	CASSVLGNTDTQYF
TRBV28	TRBJ2-3	CASSLRSVTQYF
TRBV6-5	TRBJ2-1	CASSYSTKGRGEQFF
TRBV5-1	TRBJ1-1	CASSLAPNGNEAFF
TRBV6-5	TRBJ1-5	CASSYEGAGGQPQHF
TRBV7-2	TRBJ1-3	CASSLSGTGSSGNTIYF
TRBV5-1	TRBJ2-1	CASSLEGTSGRNNEQFF
TRBV19	TRBJ2-1	CASSPLGSRGYNEQFF
TRBV7-2	TRBJ2-7	CASSSRPGVYEQYF
TRBV7-2	TRBJ1-1	CASSSSPYVRDTEAFF
TRBV19	TRBJ2-6	CASSIEERGGRRAGANVLTF
TRBV10-3	TRBJ2-7	CATNRVFYEQYF
TRBV5-6	TRBJ2-7	CASSPGEAYEQYF
TRBV25-1	TRBJ2-5	CASSGLAFEEQYF
TRBV4-3	TRBJ2-3	CASSQGTGYGTDTQYF
TRBV7-2	TRBJ1-1	CASSPVMNAFF
TRBV5-1	TRBJ2-3	CASSLAAGTGLPDTQYF
TRBV4-1	TRBJ2-6	CASSQDKSGTGGAVPNVLTF
TRBV7-9	TRBJ2-5	CASSSRQGETQYF
TRBV5-1	TRBJ2-2	CASSLGGIGELFF
TRBV19	TRBJ2-1	CATRTPRTSGPSSYNEQFF
TRBV19	TRBJ1-5	CASSLQGGPQHF
TRBV5-4	TRBJ2-3	CASSLRDSSATDTQYF
TRBV7-6	TRBJ2-5	CASSAGTGEETQYF
TRBV14	TRBJ2-7	CASSAPGLAGGEQYF
TRBV18	TRBJ1-6	CASSPGAAGNSPLHF
TRBV5-1	TRBJ2-2	CSKRTGEGGRPNTGELFF
TRBV11-2	TRBJ2-7	CASSINPTGLSYEQYF
TRBV12-5	TRBJ2-5	CASAFGGAGDRGYFGTQYF